The 8 T cell receptor beta chains listed next were all sequenced from one sample in a study of T-cell memory formation after mild COVID-19. TCRdb called the 5' RACE reads again in MiXCR, with one record for every CDR3 protein. The sample shows 470,000 or so distinct CDR3 sequences, approximately 23% of them seen only once. Sequencing input: PBMCs or a T cell subset sorted from them (not recorded which). All receptors derive from an adult woman who had mild COVID-19 (a few samples of this study predate the infection). Cell type and time point are not known.

There are a few counts of this clonotype. The chain joins TRBV7-9 to TRBJ1-2; D gene ambiguous. The V gene lost 0 bases and the J gene lost 6 bases, with 20 bases spanning the gap. The CDR3 is 17 residues long. Germline V gives CDR1 SEHNR, CDR2 FQNEAQ (reference sequence). As DNA, the CDR3 is TGTGCCAGCAGCTTAGCGCTCGGGCAGGCTGGTATCAATGGCTACACCTTC. Its protein product is CASSLALGQAGINGYTF. Supplemented by reference TRBV7-9 and TRBJ1-2, the full variable domain reads DTGVSQNPRHKITKRGQNVTFRCDPISEHNRLYWYRQTLGQGPEFLTYFQNEAQLEKSRLLSDRFSAERPKGSFSTLEIQRTEQGDSAMYLCASSLALGQAGINGYTFGSGTRLTVV.

This CDR3 is CASLGQGGTGELFF. The CDR3 DNA sequence: TGTGCCAGCTTGGGACAGGGGGGGACCGGGGAGCTGTTTTTT. V usage is TRBV6-6 and J usage is TRBJ2-2; 11 bases map to TRBD1. The CDR3 has 14 amino acids. In germline, CDR1 is MNHNY, CDR2 SVGAGI (reference sequence). The V and J ends lost 8 bases and 5 bases, in that order; junction bases with no gene match: 4.

The genes are TRBV7-8 and TRBJ2-3; 10 positions agree with TRBD1. The CDR3 covers 17 residues. V trimming: 5 bases; J trimming: 0 bases; junction bases outside the gene matches: 8. The V gene's germline CDR1 is SGHVS and CDR2 FQNEAQ. In DNA, the CDR3 is TGTGCCAGCAGCACGCAGGGACAGGGGCTAAGCACAGATACGCAGTATTTT. Protein sequence: CASSTQGQGLSTDTQYF. Full variable domain (rest looked up from reference TRBV7-8 and TRBJ2-3): GAGVSQSPRYKVAKRGQDVALRCDPISGHVSLFWYQQALGQGPEFLTYFQNEAQLDKSGLPSDRFFAERPEGSVSTLKIQRTQQEDSAVYLCASSTQGQGLSTDTQYFGPGTRLTVL.

The chain uses TRBV24-1 and TRBJ2-3; no reliable D call. The CDR3 is 18 residues long. The V end was cut by 0 bases, the J end by 4 bases, with 19 bases between. The germline V gene encodes CDR1 KGHDR and CDR2 SFDVKD. The CDR3 sequence is CATSDLKANPFPPDTQYF. DNA of the CDR3: TGTGCCACCAGTGATTTGAAGGCAAACCCTTTTCCTCCAGATACGCAGTATTTT.

The chain employs TRBV6-9 and TRBJ1-4, with 9 bases aligning to TRBD1. CDR3 length: 14 residues. Germline CDR1 and CDR2: MNHGY and SVAAGI. Trimming removed 5 bases from V and 7 bases from J; junction bases left unmatched: 5. CDR3 DNA: TGTGCCAGCAGTCGTACAGGGGGCGGTGAAAAACTGTTTTTT. The encoded protein is CASSRTGGGEKLFF.

The chain uses TRBV12-3 or TRBV12-4 and TRBJ1-2; D is possibly TRBD1 (5 bases). V lost 3 bases and J lost 13, with 15 bases in between. CDR3 size: 12 residues. The CDR3 reads CASSFGTRLVTF. Written as DNA, the CDR3 is TGTGCCAGCAGTTTTGGGACTCGCCTCGTCACCTTC.

In its sample, this clonotype was seen a few times. The chain has TRBV7-9 and TRBJ1-1; D is uncertain. This CDR3 spans 14 amino acids. Germline V gene lookup returns CDR1 SEHNR and CDR2 FQNEAQ (reference sequence). V lost 5 bases and J lost 1, with 11 bases in between. The CDR3 loop is CASSATDGNTEAFF. CDR3 sequence (DNA): TGTGCCAGCAGCGCCACAGACGGGAACACTGAAGCTTTCTTT.

The chain recombines TRBV5-1 with TRBJ2-3; 8 nucleotides agree with TRBD2. J was trimmed by 0 bases and V by 4 bases; bases with no gene match: 13. CDR3 length: 18 amino acids. Germline V gives CDR1 SGHRS, CDR2 YFSETQ. CDR3 nucleotide sequence: TGCGCCAGCAGCCTGGGGGATCGGGAGGGCCGGAGCACAGATACGCAGTATTTT. Its translation: CASSLGDREGRSTDTQYF.